A single sample gave rise to the 28 T cell receptor beta chains below, sequenced in a study of blood T cells in healthy people across ages. Primed by a sample-barcoded 5' primer and a J-beta primer mix, a second PCR proceeded for about 6 to 11 cycles. TCRdb reprocessed the 5' RACE reads with MiXCR, giving one entry per CDR3 protein. The sample has 650,000 or so distinct CDR3 sequences, around 52% seen once; the top ten hold roughly 14%. The sequenced sample consisted of blood. The source is a woman of 80 years or more in good health.

This clonotype turned up a few times. The chain links TRBV12-3 or TRBV12-4 to TRBJ2-6; unclear D gene. V was trimmed by 4 bases and J by 14 bases, leaving 12 bases between them. The CDR3 spans 12 residues. Here the CDR3 reads CASSSRSPLLTF. In DNA form, the CDR3 reads TGTGCCAGCAGTTCACGGTCCCCACTCCTGACTTTC.

This sequence joins TRBV12-3 or TRBV12-4 and TRBJ2-5, with 8 positions matching TRBD2. The junction had 3 bases not matched to a gene; V was cut back by 5 bases and J by 4 bases. The CDR3 is 13 residues long. The CDR3 DNA follows: TGTGCCAGCAGTCGAGCGGGGGCAGAGACCCAGTACTTC. Translating it yields CASSRAGAETQYF.

This clonotype came up once. The chain couples TRBV20-1 to TRBJ2-1, with 11 positions matching TRBD2. This CDR3 is 15 amino acids long. Per the germline V gene, CDR1 is DFQATT and CDR2 is SNEGSKA (reference sequence). The trim removed 5 bases at V and 4 bases at J, leaving 7 bases unmatched. The CDR3 coding sequence is TGCAGTGCTGGATTAGCGGGAGGGGCTTACAATGAGCAGTTCTTC. As protein: CSAGLAGGAYNEQFF.

This sequence joins TRBV2 and TRBJ2-2; unclear D gene. The V end was cut by 3 bases, the J end by 5 bases, with 13 bases between. CDR1 and CDR2 from the germline V gene are SNHLY and FYNNEI. CDR3 length equals 15 residues. CDR3 sequence: CASSEASRRTGELFF. CDR3 DNA: TGTGCCAGCAGTGAGGCTAGTAGGCGGACCGGGGAGCTGTTTTTT.

This clonotype was picked up a small number of times. The chain uses TRBV29-1 and TRBJ2-5; no definite D call. Trimming left V 6 bases short and J 0 bases short, with 17 bases between. Germline CDR1 and CDR2: SQVTM and ANQGSEA. This CDR3 spans 15 amino acids. DNA of the CDR3: TGCAGCGTCCGGGCTCGGAGAGGATACCAAGAGACCCAGTACTTC. It is translated as CSVRARRGYQETQYF.

This clonotype was seen repeatedly, ten times or more. The chain carries TRBV9 and TRBJ2-7, with D possibly being TRBD1 or TRBD2 (5 bases each). The germline V gene encodes CDR1 SGDLS and CDR2 YYNGEE. The CDR3 is 14 amino acids. Trimming pared 0 bases from V and 1 base from J, leaving 8 bases between. The CDR3 reads CASSVAWGSYEQYF. The CDR3 DNA is TGTGCCAGCAGCGTAGCTTGGGGGTCCTACGAGCAGTACTTC.

The V gene is TRBV4-2, the J gene TRBJ2-7; D gene uncertain. Per the germline V gene, CDR1 is LGHNA and CDR2 is YNFKEQ. The CDR3 runs to 14 residues. The V end was cut by 6 bases, the J end by 0 bases, with 12 bases between. CDR3 coding DNA: TGTGCCAGCAGGGCCGATTGGAGCTCCTACGAGCAGTACTTC. It translates to CASRADWSSYEQYF.

This chain connects TRBV6-6 to TRBJ1-5, with D possibly matching TRBD1 (6 bases). The ends were cut back, 7 bases at V and 5 bases at J, with 15 bases in the middle. This CDR3 has 14 amino acids. The germline gives CDR1 MNHNY, CDR2 SVGAGI (reference sequence). CDR3 sequence reads: CASITGRGYQPQHF. In DNA, the CDR3 is TGTGCCAGCATCACAGGGCGGGGGTATCAGCCCCAGCATTTT.

This clonotype was detected ten times or more. The genes are TRBV28 and TRBJ2-2; D unresolved. CDR1 is MDHEN and CDR2 is SYDVKM in the germline V gene. The CDR3 contains 14 residues. Trimming cost V 5 bases and J 4 bases, with 11 bases left between them. CDR3 region: CASSDPQITGELFF. The CDR3 nucleotides read TGTGCCAGCAGTGACCCGCAGATCACCGGGGAGCTGTTTTTT.

The chain has TRBV6-6 and TRBJ2-3; the match to TRBD1 covers 7 bases. This CDR3 is 14 amino acids long. Germline values: CDR1 MNHNY, CDR2 SVGAGI (reference sequence). J lost 2 bases, V lost 7 bases, and 6 bases had no gene match. For the CDR3, the DNA is TGTGCCAGCATCAAAGACAGGGTCACAGATACGCAGTATTTT. Amino acid sequence: CASIKDRVTDTQYF.

This clonotype was detected only a few times. The rearrangement uses TRBV28 and TRBJ2-7; 8 bases agree with TRBD2. This CDR3 contains 15 residues. V shed 2 bases, J shed 6 bases, and the junction held 9 bases outside the gene matches. The germline V gene has CDR1 MDHEN and CDR2 SYDVKM. CDR3 amino acids: CASSLLSGRSSEQYF. CDR3 sequence (DNA): TGTGCCAGCAGTTTACTAAGCGGGAGAAGTTCCGAGCAGTACTTC.

This clonotype was observed a few times. The rearrangement joins TRBV18 to TRBJ1-2; 9 bases are shared with TRBD1. Germline V CDR1 and CDR2: KGHSH, LQKENI. V was pared by 3 bases and J by 5 bases, with 7 bases of the junction left unmatched. This CDR3 spans 15 amino acids. The CDR3, as DNA: TGTGCCAGCTCACCGTCCGCGGGACAGGGTTATGGCTACACCTTC. As protein: CASSPSAGQGYGYTF.

This clonotype is a singleton in its sample. The genes are TRBV27 and TRBJ2-7; 7 bases line up with TRBD1. The CDR3 runs 15 residues. J was trimmed by 0 bases and V by 7 bases; bases with no gene match: 9. Germline V CDR1 and CDR2: MNHEY, SMNVEV (reference sequence). The CDR3 here is CASKGGSWSSYEQYF. The CDR3 nucleotides read TGTGCCAGCAAAGGGGGCTCCTGGAGCTCCTACGAGCAGTACTTC.

The V and J genes are TRBV12-3 or TRBV12-4 and TRBJ2-7; possibly TRBD1 or TRBD2 for D (6 bases each). V shed 5 bases and J shed 1 base, with 12 bases lying between them. The CDR3 length is 14 residues. CDR3 DNA: TGTGCCAGCAGTGACAGGACTATTTCCTACGAGCAGTACTTC. Translated, it gives CASSDRTISYEQYF.

This clonotype showed up many times. The rearrangement joins TRBV20-1 to TRBJ2-7; TRBD1 agrees at 7 bases. CDR1 is DFQATT and CDR2 is SNEGSKA in the germline V gene (reference sequence). V shed 0 bases, J shed 4 bases, and the junction held 6 bases outside the gene matches. The CDR3 covers 14 residues. CDR3 loop: CSAREGTAEYEQYF. The CDR3 bases are TGCAGTGCTAGAGAAGGGACAGCCGAGTACGAGCAGTACTTC.

CDR3 bases: TGTGCCAGCAGTGAACTAGCGGGGGGGCCTATGTCAGATACGCAGTATTTT. This gives the protein CASSELAGGPMSDTQYF. The chain links TRBV25-1 to TRBJ2-3, with 12 bases identical to TRBD2. The V gene end was trimmed by 2 bases and the J gene end by 4 bases; junction bases not matched to a gene: 7. CDR1 and CDR2 (germline): MGHDK, SYGVNS. The CDR3 spans 17 residues.

This clonotype was seen more than once but under ten times. J is TRBJ1-1 and V is TRBV29-1; D remains ambiguous. The CDR3 runs 10 residues. Looked up from germline, CDR1 is SQVTM and CDR2 is ANQGSEA. Trimming pared 2 bases from V and 11 bases from J, leaving 9 bases between. The CDR3 nucleotides are TGCAGCGTTGAAAACATCTCCGCTTTCTTT. It is translated as CSVENISAFF. Full variable domain (outside the CDR3, taken from reference TRBV29-1 and TRBJ1-1): SAVISQKPSRDICQRGTSLTIQCQVDSQVTMMFWYRQQPGQSLTLIATANQGSEATYESGFVIDKFPISRPNLTFSTLTVSNMSPEDSSIYLCSVENISAFFGQGTRLTVV.

To note about this clonotype: A much bigger clone sits one base away, suggesting this may be a read error. The CDR3 spells CASSSSTFLNEQFF. The CDR3 DNA reads as TGTGCCAGCAGTTCTAGCACATTTCTCAATGAGCAGTTCTTC. The chain is built from TRBV12-3 or TRBV12-4 and TRBJ2-1; weak D call: TRBD2 (5 bases). Deletions cut 4 bases from V and 6 bases from J, with 13 bases between. The CDR3 has 14 amino acids.

The rearrangement links TRBV30 to TRBJ1-1; the match to TRBD1 covers 8 bases. V trimming: 4 bases; J trimming: 5 bases; junction bases outside the gene matches: 6. In germline, CDR1 is GTSNPN, CDR2 SVGIG (reference sequence). The CDR3 length is 13 residues. In DNA form, the CDR3 reads TGTGCCTGGAAGGGACAGGTGAGGACTGAAGCTTTCTTT. It encodes CAWKGQVRTEAFF.

This clonotype occurred a few times. This may stem from a read error, because a much larger clone lies one nucleotide away. The V gene is TRBV5-1, the J gene TRBJ2-7; possible D gene TRBD2, 6 bases. The CDR3 covers 14 residues. CDR1 and CDR2 (germline): SGHRS, YFSETQ. V was cut by 4 bases and J by 7 bases, with 18 bases left in between. For the CDR3, the DNA is TGCGCCAGCAGCCTTACCGGGAGTAACAATGAGCAGTACTTC. Residues: CASSLTGSNNEQYF. The variable domain in full, with the rest retrieved from reference TRBV5-1 and TRBJ2-7, is KAGVTQTPRYLIKTRGQQVTLSCSPISGHRSVSWYQQTPGQGLQFLFEYFSETQRNKGNFPGRFSGRQFSNSRSEMNVSTLELGDSALYLCASSLTGSNNEQYFGPGTRLTVT.

This clonotype was seen only a few times. The rearrangement uses TRBV28 and TRBJ2-1, with 7 nucleotides matching TRBD2. V dropped 5 bases and J dropped 5; count of bases not matched to a gene: 9. The CDR3 consists of 15 residues. CDR1 and CDR2 (germline): MDHEN, SYDVKM. This CDR3 reads CASSPVGGVNNEQFF. CDR3 DNA sequence: TGTGCCAGCAGTCCAGTGGGGGGGGTCAACAATGAGCAGTTCTTC. Full variable domain (missing parts from reference TRBV28 and TRBJ2-1): DVKVTQSSRYLVKRTGEKVFLECVQDMDHENMFWYRQDPGLGLRLIYFSYDVKMKEKGDIPEGYSVSREKKERFSLILESASTNQTSMYLCASSPVGGVNNEQFFGPGTRLTVL.

This clonotype was seen ten or more times. The V gene is TRBV12-3 or TRBV12-4, the J gene TRBJ2-5; TRBD1 agrees at 9 bases. J gave up 5 bases and V 5 bases, and 9 bases lay outside the gene matches. The CDR3 is made up of 15 amino acids. Written as DNA, the CDR3 is TGTGCCAGCAGTCCAGATACAGGGGGCGGGGAGACCCAGTACTTC. Translated: CASSPDTGGGETQYF.

As regards this clonotype: A much larger clone is a single base away; this may be a read error. The rearrangement links TRBV28 to TRBJ2-1, with 8 bases fitting TRBD2. J gave up 0 bases and V 8 bases, and 12 bases lay outside the gene matches. Germline CDR1 MDHEN, CDR2 SYDVKM. CDR3 length: 17 residues. CDR3 protein: CASLGLVGESSYNEQFF. The CDR3 region has the DNA TGTGCCAGCCTGGGACTAGTGGGTGAGAGCTCCTACAATGAGCAGTTCTTC.

The chain links TRBV7-3 to TRBJ2-1; D is unresolved. V lost 2 bases and J lost 0, with 14 bases in between. The V gene's germline CDR1 is SGHTA and CDR2 FQGTGA. This CDR3 contains 17 residues. DNA of the CDR3: TGTGCCAGCAGCTTAGGGTTTCCCACGAGCTCCTACAATGAGCAGTTCTTC. This translates into CASSLGFPTSSYNEQFF. Combining the CDR3 with reference TRBV7-3 and TRBJ2-1 gives the whole variable domain GAGVSQTPSNKVTEKGKYVELRCDPISGHTALYWYRQSLGQGPEFLIYFQGTGAADDSGLPNDRFFAVRPEGSVSTLKIQRTERGDSAVYLCASSLGFPTSSYNEQFFGPGTRLTVL.

With regard to this clonotype: This may be a read error: a much more frequent sequence differs by one nucleotide. The chain combines TRBV9 with TRBJ2-5; 10 positions agree with TRBD2. Germline assignment: CDR1 SGDLS and CDR2 YYNGEE. The CDR3 loop spans 14 amino acids. With V trimmed by 6 bases and J by 11 bases, 13 bases remained unmatched. In DNA form, the CDR3 reads TGTGCCAGCACGCTAGCGGGGGCCAACAATGAGCAGTACTTC. Translation: CASTLAGANNEQYF. The complete variable domain, with remaining parts taken from reference TRBV9 and TRBJ2-5, reads DSGVTQTPKHLITATGQRVTLRCSPRSGDLSVYWYQQSLDQGLQFLIQYYNGEERAKGNILERFSAQQFPDLHSELNLSSLELGDSALYFCASTLAGANNEQYFGPGTRLLVL.

Concerning this clonotype: This sequence may be a read error, since a much larger clone differs from it by one base. The rearrangement links TRBV20-1 to TRBJ1-2; possibly TRBD1 for D (5 bases). CDR1 and CDR2 (germline): DFQATT, SNEGSKA (reference sequence). Trimming took off 5 bases at V and 4 bases at J, with 11 bases between the two ends. This CDR3 has 12 amino acids. CDR3 region: CSAYGTAYGYTF. The CDR3, as DNA: TGCAGTGCTTACGGGACGGCCTATGGCTACACCTTC.

The chain recombines TRBV29-1 with TRBJ1-1; 7 bases map to TRBD1. CDR3 length equals 14 residues. The ends lost 7 bases at V and 4 bases at J; junction bases unmatched: 12. Germline loops: CDR1 SQVTM, CDR2 ANQGSEA. This chain's CDR3 is CSAERTGAGTEAFF. The CDR3 nucleotides read TGCAGCGCCGAGCGTACAGGGGCGGGCACTGAAGCTTTCTTT.

J is TRBJ2-7 and V is TRBV9; 9 bases align to TRBD2. The CDR3 is 15 amino acids. Germline-derived CDR1 and CDR2 are SGDLS and YYNGEE. V lost 0 bases, J lost 2 bases, and 3 bases stayed unmatched. Here the CDR3 reads CASSVGRGGTYEQYF. CDR3 nucleotides: TGTGCCAGCAGCGTAGGGCGGGGGGGGACCTACGAGCAGTACTTC.